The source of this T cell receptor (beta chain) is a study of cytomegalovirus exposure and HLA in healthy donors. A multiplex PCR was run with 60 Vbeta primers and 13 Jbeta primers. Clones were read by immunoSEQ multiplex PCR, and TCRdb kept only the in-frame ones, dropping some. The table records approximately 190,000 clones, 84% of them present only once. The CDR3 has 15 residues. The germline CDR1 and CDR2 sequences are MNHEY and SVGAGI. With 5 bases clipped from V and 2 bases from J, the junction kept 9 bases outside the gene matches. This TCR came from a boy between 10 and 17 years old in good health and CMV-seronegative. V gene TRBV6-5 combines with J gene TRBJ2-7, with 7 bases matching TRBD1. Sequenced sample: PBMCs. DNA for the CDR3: TGTGCCAGCAGTGGAGAGGGACAGTCGACCTACGAGCAGTACTTC. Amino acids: CASSGEGQSTYEQYF.